These 15 T cell receptor beta chains came from one sample sequenced in a study of PD-L1 blockade in urothelial cancer (dated by TCRdb to about 2017). The label giving this sample's time point can be read as: peripheral blood 6 weeks after treatment start. Library preparation was by the immunoSEQ multiplex PCR assay. TCRdb limited this immuneACCESS table to in-frame rearrangements with V and J called. A share of clones is missing; checked studies link under half to unresolved V genes, and the rest is unexplained. Here the sample has 100,000 to 150,000 clones; roughly 86% occur a single time. The ten most abundant clones make up roughly 2.3% of the sample. The input for sequencing was PBMCs, taken around atezolizumab (anti-PD-L1) treatment. All receptors derive from a man aged 45 to 65 with urothelial cancer.

The chain recombines TRBV7-8 with TRBJ2-7; a possible D gene is TRBD1 (5 bases). CDR1 SGHVS and CDR2 FQNEAQ come from the germline V gene. The CDR3 runs to 14 residues. V lost 7 bases to trimming and J lost 0 bases, with 13 bases between them. CDR3 sequence (DNA): TGTGCCAGCAAAAAGACAGAGCGCTCCTACGAGCAGTACTTC. It specifies CASKKTERSYEQYF.

This clone was found a few times. This chain uses TRBV5-1 with TRBJ2-1; 10 bases fit TRBD2. This CDR3 is built from 15 residues. The J segment lost 8 bases and the V segment lost 5 bases, leaving 10 bases of the junction unmatched. Germline V gene sequence: CDR1 SGHRS, CDR2 YFSETQ. Here the CDR3 reads CASSQQAGGFYEQFF. CDR3 DNA sequence: TGCGCCAGCAGTCAACAAGCGGGAGGGTTTTATGAGCAGTTCTTC. Full variable domain (rest looked up from reference TRBV5-1 and TRBJ2-1): KAGVTQTPRYLIKTRGQQVTLSCSPISGHRSVSWYQQTPGQGLQFLFEYFSETQRNKGNFPGRFSGRQFSNSRSEMNVSTLELGDSALYLCASSQQAGGFYEQFFGPGTRLTVL.

This clone was found a few times. The chain recombines TRBV5-6 with TRBJ2-5; D ambiguous. Trimming cost V 1 base and J 5 bases, with 3 bases left between them. This CDR3 spans 11 amino acids. Germline CDR1 reads SGHDT; CDR2 reads YYEEEE. For the CDR3, the DNA is TGTGCCAGCAGCTTGCGGGAGACCCAGTACTTC. Translated, it gives CASSLRETQYF.

V and J are TRBV7-3 and TRBJ2-2, with 7 bases aligning to TRBD1. The V segment lost 3 bases and the J segment 0 bases; nucleotides outside the gene matches: 4. There are 16 residues in the CDR3. Germline CDR1 is SGHTA and CDR2 is FQGTGA. For the CDR3, the DNA is TGTGCCAGCAGCTTTTCCGGGACAGCGAACACCGGGGAGCTGTTTTTT. Its protein is CASSFSGTANTGELFF.

The rearrangement joins TRBV5-4 to TRBJ2-1; 11 positions match TRBD2. Germline lookup yields CDR1 SGHNT and CDR2 YYREEE (reference sequence). Germline trimming cut 1 base from V and 9 bases from J; bases unmatched to any gene: 6. The CDR3 has 15 amino acids. The CDR3: CASSLTSGSQGEQFF. CDR3 sequence (DNA): TGTGCCAGCAGCTTGACTAGCGGGAGCCAAGGTGAGCAGTTCTTC.

The chain couples TRBV28 to TRBJ1-2; D call uncertain. The length of the CDR3 is 15 residues. Deletions cut 2 bases from V and 0 bases from J, with 10 bases between. CDR1 is MDHEN, CDR2 SYDVKM, per germline. The CDR3 region is CASSLVDIANYGYTF. The CDR3 nucleotides read TGTGCCAGCAGTTTAGTCGACATAGCTAACTATGGCTACACCTTC.

The chain uses TRBV13 and TRBJ1-2, with no clear D. CDR3 length: 15 amino acids. CDR1 is PRHDT and CDR2 is FYEKMQ in the germline V gene (reference sequence). Trimming removed 5 bases at V and 1 base at J, with 14 bases between. The DNA of the CDR3 is TGTGCCAGCAGCCTTAACCCGGGTAATAACTATGGCTACACCTTC. This codes for CASSLNPGNNYGYTF.

The chain employs TRBV19 and TRBJ2-1; TRBD2 aligns across 15 bases. Trimming removed 6 bases from V and 10 bases from J; junction bases left unmatched: 7. CDR3 length: 15 amino acids. The germline V gene encodes CDR1 LNHDA and CDR2 SQIVND (reference sequence). The CDR3: CASRRTSGRAREQFF. CDR3 nucleotide sequence: TGTGCCAGTAGGCGGACTAGCGGGAGGGCTCGGGAGCAGTTCTTC.

The rearrangement links TRBV5-5 to TRBJ1-2, with D perhaps TRBD1 (6 bases). Deletions cut 2 bases from V and 8 bases from J, with 13 bases between. The V gene's germline CDR1 is SGHKS and CDR2 YYEKEE (reference sequence). The CDR3 covers 13 residues. The CDR3 DNA is TGTGCCAGCAGCTTTTTGTCAGGGGAGGGCTACACCTTC. This encodes CASSFLSGEGYTF.

V gene TRBV5-5 combines with J gene TRBJ2-7, with 13 bases that match TRBD2. The CDR3 length is 16 residues. J lost 5 bases, V lost 3 bases, and 8 bases had no gene match. Germline loops: CDR1 SGHKS, CDR2 YYEKEE (reference sequence). This CDR3 is CASSWTSGSPRNEQYF. CDR3 coding DNA: TGTGCCAGCAGCTGGACTAGCGGGAGCCCCAGGAACGAGCAGTACTTC.

This clone showed up just once. CDR3 DNA: TGTGCCAGCAGTTACTCGCGCAGCGGGAAAGGAGAGACCCAGTACTTC. Its protein product is CASSYSRSGKGETQYF. The chain combines TRBV6-5 with TRBJ2-5, with 7 nucleotides matching TRBD2. Germline-derived CDR1 and CDR2 are MNHEY and SVGAGI. V was clipped by 0 bases and J by 4 bases; unmatched bases: 8. The CDR3 contains 16 residues.

The V call is TRBV10-3, the J call TRBJ2-7, with a tentative D call TRBD1 (7 bases). The germline V gene encodes CDR1 ENHRY and CDR2 SYGVKD. Trimming stripped 8 bases from V and 0 bases from J, with 11 bases between. CDR3 length equals 13 residues. CDR3 DNA sequence: TGTGCCATCTGGCAGGGGGGCTCCTACGAGCAGTACTTC. It specifies CAIWQGGSYEQYF.

J is TRBJ2-5 and V is TRBV7-3, with TRBD2 identical over 7 bases. After removal of 5 bases from V and 5 bases from J, the junction contained 11 bases not matched to a gene. Germline values: CDR1 SGHTA, CDR2 FQGTGA. The CDR3 is 15 residues long. CDR3 residues: CASSQRGGARETQYF. The CDR3 coding sequence is TGTGCCAGCAGCCAAAGGGGAGGGGCGCGGGAGACCCAGTACTTC.

This clone occurred a few times. The chain combines TRBV6-5 with TRBJ1-3; maybe TRBD1 (5 bases). The germline CDR1 and CDR2 sequences are MNHEY and SVGAGI. The ends were cut back, 8 bases at V and 1 base at J, with 12 bases in the middle. The length of the CDR3 is 14 residues. CDR3 in amino acids: CASAGTLSGNTIYF. The CDR3 bases are TGTGCCAGCGCGGGGACCCTATCTGGAAACACCATATATTTT.

This chain connects TRBV18 to TRBJ2-5, with 9 bases that match TRBD1. V was pared by 1 base and J by 5 bases, with 5 bases of the junction left unmatched. The CDR3 extends over 15 amino acids. The germline CDR1 and CDR2 sequences are KGHSH and LQKENI. CDR3 region: CASSPRQGERETQYF. The DNA for the CDR3 is TGTGCCAGCTCACCACGACAGGGGGAAAGGGAGACCCAGTACTTC.